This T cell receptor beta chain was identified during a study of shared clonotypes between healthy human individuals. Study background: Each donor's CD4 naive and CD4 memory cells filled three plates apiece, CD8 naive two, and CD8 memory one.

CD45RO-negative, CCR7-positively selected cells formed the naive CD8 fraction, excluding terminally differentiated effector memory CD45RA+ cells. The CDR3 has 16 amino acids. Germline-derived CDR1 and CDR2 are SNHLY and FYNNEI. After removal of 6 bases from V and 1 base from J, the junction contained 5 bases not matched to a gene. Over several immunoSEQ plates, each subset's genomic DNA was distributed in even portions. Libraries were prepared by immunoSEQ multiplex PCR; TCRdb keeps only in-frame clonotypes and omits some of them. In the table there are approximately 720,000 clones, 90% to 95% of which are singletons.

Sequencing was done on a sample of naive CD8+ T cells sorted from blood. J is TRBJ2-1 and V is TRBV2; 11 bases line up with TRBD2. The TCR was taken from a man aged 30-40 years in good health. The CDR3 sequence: CASRELAGDSYNEQFF. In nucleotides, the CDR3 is TGTGCCAGCAGGGAACTAGCGGGAGATTCCTACAATGAGCAGTTCTTC.